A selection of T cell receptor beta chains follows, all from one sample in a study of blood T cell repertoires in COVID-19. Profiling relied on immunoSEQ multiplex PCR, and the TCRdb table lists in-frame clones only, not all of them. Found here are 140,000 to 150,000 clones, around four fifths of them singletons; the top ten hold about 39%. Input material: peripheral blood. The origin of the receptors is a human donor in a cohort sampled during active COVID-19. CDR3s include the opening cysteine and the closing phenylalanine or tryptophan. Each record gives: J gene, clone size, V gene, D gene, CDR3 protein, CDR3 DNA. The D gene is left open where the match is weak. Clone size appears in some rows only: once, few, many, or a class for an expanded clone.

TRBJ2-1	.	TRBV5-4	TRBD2	CASSLPPSGGANNEQFF	TGTGCCAGCAGCCTACCCCCTAGCGGGGGGGCCAATAATGAGCAGTTCTTC
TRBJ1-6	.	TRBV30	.	CAWIDSSYNSPLHF	TGTGCCTGGATCGACAGCTCCTATAATTCACCCCTCCACTTT
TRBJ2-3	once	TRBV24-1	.	CATSDSGGPTDTQYF	TGTGCCACCAGTGACTCGGGGGGCCCCACAGATACGCAGTATTTT
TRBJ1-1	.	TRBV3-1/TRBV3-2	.	CASSQEQMNTEAFF	TGTGCCAGCAGCCAAGAACAGATGAACACTGAAGCTTTCTTT
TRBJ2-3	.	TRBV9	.	CASSGNGRGPGGTDTQYF	TGTGCCAGCAGCGGGAATGGGCGCGGACCTGGAGGTACAGATACGCAGTATTTT
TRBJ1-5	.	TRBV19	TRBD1	CASSKPRQGYSNQPQHF	TGTGCCAGTAGTAAACCGAGACAGGGTTATAGCAATCAGCCCCAGCATTTT
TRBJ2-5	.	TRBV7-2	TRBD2	CASSPGTSGVETQYF	TGTGCCAGCAGCCCCGGGACTAGCGGGGTAGAGACCCAGTACTTC
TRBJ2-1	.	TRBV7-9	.	CASSLDGAGAYNEQFF	TGTGCCAGCAGCTTAGATGGGGCGGGGGCTTACAATGAGCAGTTCTTC
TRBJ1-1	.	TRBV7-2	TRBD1	CASSLSGTGRTEAFF	TGTGCCAGCAGCTTATCCGGGACAGGGAGGACTGAAGCTTTCTTT
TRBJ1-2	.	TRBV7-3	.	CASSSGHLGGYTF	TGTGCCAGCAGCTCGGGACACCTGGGAGGCTACACCTTC
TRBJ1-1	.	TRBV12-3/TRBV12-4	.	CASTDRPIMEAFF	TGTGCCAGCACGGACAGACCTATTATGGAAGCTTTCTTT